Listed below are T cell receptor beta chains from one sample, sequenced in a study of beta chain features in type 1 diabetes. Here immunoSEQ multiplex PCR was the method, and the copy in TCRdb shows in-frame clones only, minus some. The data contain 970,000 or so clones, 17% of them singletons. The specimen was naive CD4+ T cells from blood. These receptors all stem from a woman under 30 in good health. The CDR3 runs from the conserved cysteine through the conserved F or W. The D gene is left open where the match is weak. Clone size is not always given. Where it is, it says once, few, many or a class for expanded clones.

TRBV7-2	TRBJ2-1	NA	TRBD2	CASSITGLAGSSYNEQFF	TGTGCCAGCAGCATTACGGGACTAGCGGGGAGCTCCTACAATGAGCAGTTCTTC
TRBV19	TRBJ2-1	NA	TRBD2	CASSPIWREDYVEQFF	TGTGCCAGTAGCCCAATTTGGCGGGAGGATTACGTTGAGCAGTTCTTC
TRBV11-1	TRBJ2-1	few	TRBD2	CASSLWEGLRNEQFF	TGTGCCAGCAGCTTATGGGAGGGCCTTCGCAATGAGCAGTTCTTC
TRBV28	TRBJ2-2	few	NA	CASSLSLARELFF	TGTGCCAGCAGTTTAAGTTTGGCAAGGGAGCTGTTTTTT
TRBV11-2	TRBJ2-5	NA	NA	CASSVGLDMETQYF	TGTGCCAGCAGTGTTGGTTTAGATATGGAGACCCAGTACTTC
TRBV28	TRBJ1-2	few	TRBD1	CASRHSGQGTYTYGYTF	TGTGCCAGCAGGCACTCCGGACAGGGAACCTATACCTATGGCTACACCTTC
TRBV27	TRBJ2-2	NA	NA	CASSFLGGNTGELFF	TGTGCCAGCAGTTTCTTGGGGGGAAACACCGGGGAGCTGTTTTTT
TRBV28	TRBJ2-1	few	NA	CASGLWITFSYNEQFF	TGTGCCAGCGGGCTATGGATTACCTTCTCCTACAATGAGCAGTTCTTC
TRBV6-5	TRBJ1-5	few	NA	CASATGRGPNQPQHF	TGTGCCAGCGCGACCGGCAGGGGTCCCAATCAGCCCCAGCATTTT
TRBV5-1	TRBJ2-2	NA	NA	CASSLLLVNTGELFF	TGCGCCAGCAGCTTGTTACTAGTAAACACCGGGGAGCTGTTTTTT
TRBV7-2	TRBJ2-5	few	NA	CASSSSSVRTQYF	TGTGCCAGCAGCTCGTCTAGCGTTAGGACCCAGTACTTC
TRBV27	TRBJ1-3	NA	TRBD1	CASGQGSGNTIYF	TGTGCCAGCGGACAGGGATCTGGAAACACCATATATTTT
TRBV27	TRBJ2-1	few	TRBD2	CASSSKNLSGRARNEQFF	TGTGCCAGCAGTTCCAAGAACTTAAGCGGGAGGGCCAGGAATGAGCAGTTCTTC
TRBV29-1	TRBJ2-7	NA	TRBD1	CSVIPAPGTGTAEQYF	TGCAGCGTCATCCCCGCGCCCGGGACAGGGACTGCCGAGCAGTACTTC
TRBV7-9	TRBJ1-5	few	TRBD1	CASSRTGVNQPQHF	TGTGCCAGCAGCCGGACAGGGGTCAATCAGCCCCAGCATTTT
TRBV4-2	TRBJ2-1	NA	TRBD2	CASSHSRSTGLAGGRNNEQFF	TGTGCCAGCAGCCATTCAAGATCTACAGGACTAGCGGGAGGAAGGAACAATGAGCAGTTCTTC
TRBV15	TRBJ1-2	NA	NA	CATSRDDHGYTF	TGTGCCACCAGCAGAGATGACCATGGCTACACCTTC
TRBV5-6	TRBJ2-5	NA	NA	CASSRSTSSPKETQYF	TGTGCCAGCAGCCGGAGCACCAGTAGCCCCAAAGAGACCCAGTACTTC
TRBV7-2	TRBJ2-3	NA	TRBD2	CASTGTSGGFTDTQYF	TGTGCCAGCACCGGGACTAGCGGGGGATTCACAGATACGCAGTATTTT
TRBV18	TRBJ1-2	NA	NA	CASSRGDFGGYTF	TGTGCCAGCTCAAGAGGGGATTTCGGCGGCTACACCTTC
TRBV10-3	TRBJ2-1	few	TRBD2	CAILPSGSTNEQFF	TGTGCCATCCTCCCTAGCGGGAGTACCAATGAGCAGTTCTTC
TRBV5-1	TRBJ1-4	few	NA	CASSLVGATNEKLFF	TGCGCCAGCAGCTTGGTGGGGGCAACTAATGAAAAACTGTTTTTT
TRBV5-5	TRBJ2-3	NA	TRBD2	CASSPGTSGYTDTQYF	TGTGCCAGCAGCCCGGGGACTAGCGGGTACACAGATACGCAGTATTTT